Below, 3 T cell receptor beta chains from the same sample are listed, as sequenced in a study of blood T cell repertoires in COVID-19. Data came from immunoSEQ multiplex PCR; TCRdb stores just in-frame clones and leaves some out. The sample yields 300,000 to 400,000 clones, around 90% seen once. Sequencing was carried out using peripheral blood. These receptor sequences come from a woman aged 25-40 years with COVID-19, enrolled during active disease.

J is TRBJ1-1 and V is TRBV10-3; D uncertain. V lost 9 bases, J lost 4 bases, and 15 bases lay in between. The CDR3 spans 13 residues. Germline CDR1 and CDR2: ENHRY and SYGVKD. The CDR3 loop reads CAIKKTAGTEAFF. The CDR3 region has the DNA TGTGCCATAAAAAAGACCGCGGGCACTGAAGCTTTCTTT.

The CDR3 DNA is TGCGCCAGCAAGGGGATGGACAGAATTAACTATGGCTACACCTTC. This encodes CASKGMDRINYGYTF. This chain links TRBV5-1 with TRBJ1-2; TRBD1 might be the D (6 bases). CDR1 SGHRS and CDR2 YFSETQ come from the germline V gene. V dropped 6 bases and J dropped 1 base, with 16 bases sitting between them. This CDR3 is built from 15 residues. Combining the CDR3 with reference TRBV5-1 and TRBJ1-2 gives the whole variable domain KAGVTQTPRYLIKTRGQQVTLSCSPISGHRSVSWYQQTPGQGLQFLFEYFSETQRNKGNFPGRFSGRQFSNSRSEMNVSTLELGDSALYLCASKGMDRINYGYTFGSGTRLTVV.

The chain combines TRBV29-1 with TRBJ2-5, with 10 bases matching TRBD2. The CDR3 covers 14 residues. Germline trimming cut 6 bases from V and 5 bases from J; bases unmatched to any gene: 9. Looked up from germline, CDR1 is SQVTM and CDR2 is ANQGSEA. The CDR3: CSVDFSGGRETQYF. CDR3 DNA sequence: TGCAGCGTGGATTTTAGCGGGGGGCGGGAGACCCAGTACTTC.